This T cell receptor beta chain comes out of a study of T cell responses to AZD1222 COVID-19 vaccine. Study-wide findings and caveats: Among vaccine-associated CD4 TCRs, coverage spanned spike, with dominance at 160-218 and 743-854.

A remark on this clone: Its target is not known.

Here immunoSEQ multiplex PCR was the method, and the copy in TCRdb shows in-frame clones only, minus some. The profile shows approximately 85,000 clones, approximately 83% of them singletons. The sequencing used peripheral blood, collected on day 0 of AZD1222 vaccination. This TCR was recovered from an adult in good health.

CDR3 in DNA: TGTGCCAGCAGCTATGGACAGAGTGCTCTCTATGGCTACACCTTC. Its translation: CASSYGQSALYGYTF. The chain is built from TRBV11-2 and TRBJ1-2, with D possibly TRBD1 on 6 matching bases. Germline-derived CDR1 and CDR2 are SGHAT and FQNNGV. Trimming cost V 4 bases and J 4 bases, with 16 bases left between them. The CDR3 covers 15 residues.